This entry lists 28 T cell receptor beta chains sequenced from one sample in a study of shared clonotypes between healthy human individuals. Libraries were prepared by immunoSEQ multiplex PCR; TCRdb keeps only in-frame clonotypes and omits some of them. The sample includes approximately 500,000 clones, about 95% of them seen just once. Sequenced material: naive CD4+ T cells sorted from blood. Subset: CD45RA+ positively selected. Receptors were obtained from a woman aged 25 to 39 in good health.

The V gene is TRBV6-6, the J gene TRBJ1-1; no clear D gene. Germline V lookup: CDR1 MNHNY, CDR2 SVGAGI (reference sequence). Between the trimmed V and J ends, which lost 4 bases and 14 bases, there was a span of 20 bases. The CDR3 covers 13 residues. CDR3 bases: TGTGCCAGCAGTTTGGAGGGTTCCTACTCCCCCTTCTTT. It translates to CASSLEGSYSPFF.

The V call is TRBV2, the J call TRBJ2-5; D is uncertain. V was trimmed by 3 bases and J by 3 bases, leaving 5 bases between them. Germline-derived CDR1 and CDR2 are SNHLY and FYNNEI. The CDR3 has 12 amino acids. The CDR3 is CASSELEETQYF. The CDR3 DNA reads TGTGCCAGCAGTGAGTTGGAAGAGACCCAGTACTTC. Based on the CDR3 plus reference TRBV2 and TRBJ2-5, the full variable domain is EPEVTQTPSHQVTQMGQEVILRCVPISNHLYFYWYRQILGQKVEFLVSFYNNEISEKSEIFDDQFSVERPDGSNFTLKIRSTKLEDSAMYFCASSELEETQYFGPGTRLLVL.

The rearrangement joins TRBV5-4 to TRBJ2-7; TRBD1 might be the D (5 bases). The V and J ends lost 0 bases and 2 bases respectively, with 15 bases between them. This CDR3 comprises 16 residues. Looked up from germline, CDR1 is SGHNT and CDR2 is YYREEE (reference sequence). The DNA of the CDR3 is TGTGCCAGCAGCTTGGAGGGGCGGTTGAGGACCTACGAGCAGTACTTC. Translation: CASSLEGRLRTYEQYF.

The chain uses TRBV18 and TRBJ1-5; the match to TRBD1 covers 9 bases. From germline, CDR1 is KGHSH and CDR2 LQKENI. The CDR3 totals 16 residues. V trimming: 3 bases; J trimming: 4 bases; junction bases outside the gene matches: 7. CDR3: CASSPEGQGNNQPQHF. The CDR3 coding sequence is TGTGCCAGCTCACCGGAGGGACAGGGTAATAATCAGCCCCAGCATTTT.

This clone occurred once. The chain links TRBV7-2 to TRBJ2-7; TRBD2 aligns across 8 bases. The CDR3 covers 14 residues. The trim removed 3 bases at V and 0 bases at J, leaving 1 base unmatched. Germline CDR1 SGHTA, CDR2 FQGNSA. This CDR3 is CASSFGTSSYEQYF. The CDR3 bases are TGTGCCAGCAGCTTTGGGACTAGCTCCTACGAGCAGTACTTC.

This chain connects TRBV6-5 to TRBJ2-5; perhaps TRBD2 as D (5 bases). CDR1 MNHEY and CDR2 SVGAGI come from the germline V gene. The CDR3 totals 16 residues. The ends were cut back, 0 bases at V and 5 bases at J, with 16 bases in the middle. CDR3 sequence reads: CASSYSLPTSLETQYF. The CDR3 DNA reads TGTGCCAGCAGTTACTCTCTGCCTACTAGTTTGGAGACCCAGTACTTC.

The chain couples TRBV6-1 to TRBJ1-5; D unresolved. The CDR3 is made up of 11 amino acids. CDR1 is MNHNS, CDR2 SASEGT, per germline. Trimming removed 2 bases from V and 7 bases from J, with 3 bases in between. The chain's CDR3 is CASSEFQPQHF. The CDR3 DNA sequence: TGTGCCAGCAGTGAATTCCAGCCCCAGCATTTT.

As concerns this clone: Additional DNA sequences in this sample encode the identical CDR3. The chain employs TRBV5-1 and TRBJ1-3; D call uncertain. CDR1 and CDR2 (germline): SGHRS, YFSETQ. This CDR3 spans 14 amino acids. Trimming shortened V by 0 bases and J by 3 bases, and 7 bases separated the two germline ends. In DNA form, the CDR3 reads TGCGCCAGCAGCTTGGCCGGCTATGGAAACACCATATATTTT. This sequence encodes CASSLAGYGNTIYF.

For this clone: At one of its ends the junction is not consistent with the germline gene, which may arise from a read error. J is TRBJ2-2 and V is TRBV4-2; TRBD1 matches 9 bases. CDR1 and CDR2 from the germline V gene are LGHNA and YNFKEQ. The CDR3 has 16 amino acids. CDR3: CASSQEGQGNAGELFF. DNA for the CDR3: TGTGCCAGCAGCCAAGAAGGACAGGGGAACGCCGGGGAGCTGTTTTTT.

The chain links TRBV18 to TRBJ2-7, with D tentatively TRBD2 (6 bases). V was trimmed by 2 bases and J by 6 bases, leaving 20 bases between them. Germline V gene lookup returns CDR1 KGHSH and CDR2 LQKENI. The CDR3 consists of 16 residues. This CDR3 reads CASSPTVDGGFGEQYF. The DNA for the CDR3 is TGTGCCAGCTCACCAACGGTCGACGGGGGATTTGGCGAGCAGTACTTC.

CDR3 sequence reads: CASSLISSTDTQYF. DNA for the CDR3: TGCGCCAGCAGCTTGATTTCAAGCACAGATACGCAGTATTTT. The genes are TRBV5-1 and TRBJ2-3, with D unclear. V shed 1 base and J shed 0 bases, with 6 bases lying between them. The V gene's germline CDR1 is SGHRS and CDR2 YFSETQ. This CDR3 has 14 amino acids.

The chain employs TRBV21-1 and TRBJ2-1. TRBV21-1 is a pseudogene segment. The CDR3 is 14 amino acids. This CDR3 is CASSKVDRPKEQFF. In nucleotides, the CDR3 is TGTGCCAGCAGCAAAGTTGACCGCCCCAAAGAGCAGTTCTTC.

The gene calls are TRBV23-1 and TRBJ2-6; TRBD2 matches at 7 bases. TRBV23-1 is treated as an ORF (open reading frame) with a function not yet certain. The CDR3 contains 19 residues. Losses at the gene ends were 3 bases for V and 2 bases for J; bases not matched to a gene: 13. The CDR3 nucleotides are TGCGCCAGCAGTCACCTACGATGGGGACTACTCCCTGGGGCCAACGTCCTGACTTTC. Translation: CASSHLRWGLLPGANVLTF.

CDR3 sequence reads: CASSPQGGWGYTF. The DNA of the CDR3 is TGTGCCAGCAGCCCCCAAGGGGGTTGGGGCTACACCTTC. The chain has TRBV11-2 and TRBJ1-2, with D perhaps TRBD1 (6 bases). The germline V gene has CDR1 SGHAT and CDR2 FQNNGV. This CDR3 contains 13 residues. With 5 bases removed from V and 8 bases from J, the gap between germline ends came to 15 bases.

The gene calls are TRBV7-8 and TRBJ2-5, with 11 bases fitting TRBD1. The better agreement between TRBJ2-7 and the DNA end casts doubt on the J call. CDR1 is SGHVS, CDR2 FQNEAQ, per germline. The CDR3 totals 14 residues. The CDR3 nucleotides are TGTGCCAGCAGCTCCGGGACAGGGGGGCACGAGCAGTACTTC. Protein sequence: CASSSGTGGHEQYF.

The chain links TRBV28 to TRBJ1-4, with D hard to call. V dropped 4 bases and J dropped 6 bases, with 6 bases sitting between them. CDR3 length: 12 amino acids. Germline V gene sequence: CDR1 MDHEN, CDR2 SYDVKM. The CDR3 loop is CASSSFDEKLFF. Written as DNA, the CDR3 is TGTGCCAGCAGTTCCTTCGATGAAAAACTGTTTTTT.

This clone came up once. J is TRBJ1-5 and V is TRBV28, with D possibly matching TRBD1 (5 bases). The germline CDR1 and CDR2 sequences are MDHEN and SYDVKM. V lost 11 bases and J 0 bases, leaving 20 bases between the germline ends. This CDR3 has 16 amino acids. The CDR3 region is CASGGGGGYSNQPQHF. The DNA for the CDR3 is TGTGCCTCTGGCGGGGGAGGAGGTTATAGCAATCAGCCCCAGCATTTT.

The chain combines TRBV10-3 with TRBJ1-5; no firm D call. Germline V gives CDR1 ENHRY, CDR2 SYGVKD. This CDR3 region has 13 residues. Deletions cut 4 bases from V and 4 bases from J, with 8 bases between. In nucleotides, the CDR3 is TGTGCCATCAGTGGGGTGGGAAATCAGCCCCAGCATTTT. This translates into CAISGVGNQPQHF.

This chain links TRBV2 with TRBJ1-5; 9 bases are shared with TRBD1. V gave up 5 bases and J gave up 7 bases; unmatched junction bases: 6. CDR1 SNHLY and CDR2 FYNNEI come from the germline V gene. The length of the CDR3 is 14 residues. The CDR3, as DNA: TGTGCCAGCAGTACCCGGGACAGGGAACAGCCCCAGCATTTT. Translated: CASSTRDREQPQHF.

This clone was found once. The V call is TRBV18, the J call TRBJ2-7; 8 bases align to TRBD2. Germline V lookup: CDR1 KGHSH, CDR2 LQKENI. The CDR3 sequence is 16 residues long. After removal of 6 bases from V and 2 bases from J, the junction contained 12 bases not matched to a gene. CDR3 residues: CASSARGGGFTYEQYF. The CDR3, as DNA: TGTGCCAGCTCTGCCCGGGGGGGCGGGTTCACCTACGAGCAGTACTTC.

The sample holds one count of this clone. This rearrangement joins TRBV28 to TRBJ2-7, with D possibly matching TRBD2 (5 bases). Germline V CDR1 and CDR2: MDHEN, SYDVKM. V lost 1 base and J lost 4, with 14 bases in between. This CDR3 has 15 amino acids. CDR3 bases: TGTGCCAGCAGTTTATCCACTCCCAGAGGGTACGAGCAGTACTTC. It encodes CASSLSTPRGYEQYF.

This chain connects TRBV28 to TRBJ2-7; 13 bases are a match to TRBD2. The CDR3 covers 16 residues. The V gene's germline CDR1 is MDHEN and CDR2 SYDVKM. The V gene end was trimmed by 5 bases and the J gene end by 4 bases; junction bases not matched to a gene: 8. The CDR3 sequence: CASSPLGTSGIYEQYF. Here the CDR3 DNA reads TGTGCCAGCAGTCCCCTCGGGACTAGCGGGATATACGAGCAGTACTTC.

The CDR3 DNA reads as TGTGCCAGCTCACCAGGGGACGGTCCCTACGAGCAGTACTTC. It translates to CASSPGDGPYEQYF. J is TRBJ2-7 and V is TRBV18; D is tentatively TRBD1 or TRBD2 (5 bases each). CDR3 length equals 14 residues. Germline V gives CDR1 KGHSH, CDR2 LQKENI. V was pared by 2 bases and J by 2 bases, with 10 bases between. Together with reference TRBV18 and TRBJ2-7, the CDR3 gives the full variable domain: NAGVMQNPRHLVRRRGQEARLRCSPMKGHSHVYWYRQLPEEGLKFMVYLQKENIIDESGMPKERFSAEFPKEGPSILRIQQVVRGDSAAYFCASSPGDGPYEQYFGPGTRLTVT.

This clone is a singleton in its sample. This chain links TRBV28 with TRBJ1-1, with 9 bases that match TRBD1. This CDR3 has 12 amino acids. CDR1 is MDHEN and CDR2 is SYDVKM in the germline V gene. J was trimmed by 12 bases and V by 5 bases; bases with no gene match: 7. CDR3 sequence: CASSAPGQGPFF. DNA for the CDR3: TGTGCCAGCAGTGCACCGGGACAGGGACCTTTCTTT.

This clone was seen just once. For the CDR3, the DNA is TGTGCCAGCAGCTCCCCTTACGGCTCCCGGGTGTCCTACGAGCAGTACTTC. Amino acid sequence: CASSSPYGSRVSYEQYF. The chain uses TRBV7-6 and TRBJ2-7; D gene ambiguous. The CDR3 has 17 amino acids. V gave up 4 bases and J gave up 1 base, with 20 bases separating them. Germline CDR1 reads SGHVS; CDR2 reads FNYEAQ.

The J gene is TRBJ2-7, the V gene TRBV7-2; tentatively, D is TRBD1 (5 bases). The germline V gene has CDR1 SGHTA and CDR2 FQGNSA. V was cut by 4 bases and J by 6 bases, with 16 bases left in between. The CDR3 loop spans 14 amino acids. CDR3 in DNA: TGTGCCAGCAGCTCAGGGTTCGGCCGGCGCGAGCAGTACTTC. Its protein is CASSSGFGRREQYF. The complete variable domain, with remaining parts taken from reference TRBV7-2 and TRBJ2-7, reads GAGVSQSPSNKVTEKGKDVELRCDPISGHTALYWYRQSLGQGLEFLIYFQGNSAPDKSGLPSDRFSAERTGGSVSTLTIQRTQQEDSAVYLCASSSGFGRREQYFGPGTRLTVT.

The CDR3 sequence: CASSLQGTSEEQYF. CDR3 DNA sequence: TGTGCCAGCAGCCTACAGGGGACTTCGGAGGAGCAGTACTTC. The J gene is TRBJ2-7, the V gene TRBV7-3; D is perhaps TRBD1 (7 bases). The CDR3 extends over 14 amino acids. CDR1 and CDR2 from the germline V gene are SGHTA and FQGTGA. V was cut by 5 bases and J by 7 bases, with 18 bases left in between.

This rearrangement joins TRBV10-2 to TRBJ2-7; TRBD2 matches 10 bases. This CDR3 spans 14 amino acids. Trimming removed 2 bases from V and 2 bases from J; junction bases left unmatched: 0. Germline V lookup: CDR1 WSHSY, CDR2 SAAADI. CDR3 amino acids: CASSETSGTYEQYF. Written as DNA, the CDR3 is TGCGCCAGCAGTGAGACTAGCGGGACCTACGAGCAGTACTTC.